This is a list of T cell receptor beta chains from one sample in a study of shared clonotypes between healthy human individuals. Profiling relied on immunoSEQ multiplex PCR, and the TCRdb table lists in-frame clones only, not all of them. The sample contains some 630,000 clones, roughly 96% of which appear only once. The sequenced sample was naive CD8+ T cells sorted from blood. The source of these receptors is a woman in her 30s in good health. CDR3s leave out the opening cysteine and the closing phenylalanine or tryptophan.

V gene: TRBV6-1
CDR3 protein: ASSEGVAF

V gene: TRBV27
CDR3 protein: ASGLHEQY

V gene: TRBV29-1
CDR3 protein: SVETGEGTGELF

V gene: TRBV4-1
CDR3 protein: ASSQDSPGRGNYGYT

V gene: TRBV28
CDR3 protein: ASSRTRHRETQY

V gene: TRBV27
CDR3 protein: ASSPFSAQETQY

V gene: TRBV23-1
CDR3 protein: ASSQSNRGYTEAF

V gene: TRBV9
CDR3 protein: ASSVSQVAETQY

V gene: TRBV6-5
CDR3 protein: ASSYSQRVQETQY

V gene: TRBV7-9
CDR3 protein: ASSQGQGARKGTEAF

V gene: TRBV7-2
CDR3 protein: ASSPREPDSQF

V gene: TRBV27
CDR3 protein: ASSSGPGTPGHEQY

V gene: TRBV19
CDR3 protein: ASSIVGNTGELF

V gene: TRBV27
CDR3 protein: ASSSLVDLAVYEQY

V gene: TRBV6-6
CDR3 protein: ASSPHLTGELF

V gene: TRBV6-6
CDR3 protein: ASSWTDQETQY

V gene: TRBV28
CDR3 protein: ASSYWTARSSKPQH

V gene: TRBV28
CDR3 protein: ASSRGLAGFSYEQY

V gene: TRBV29-1
CDR3 protein: SVEGTSNYNEQF

V gene: TRBV19
CDR3 protein: ASRDLAGDSYNEQF

V gene: TRBV28
CDR3 protein: ASSPGQGVQPQH

V gene: TRBV19
CDR3 protein: ASSTGQGGYYEQY

V gene: TRBV29-1
CDR3 protein: SVTGTSGSRVETQY

V gene: TRBV5-8
CDR3 protein: ASQPAVTTNSYEQY

V gene: TRBV4-1
CDR3 protein: ASNHRVNTEAF

V gene: TRBV5-8
CDR3 protein: ASSFPQGLNGYT

V gene: TRBV9
CDR3 protein: ASSVEDSGGYNEQF

V gene: TRBV5-1
CDR3 protein: ASSWRDRPYEQY

V gene: TRBV4-1
CDR3 protein: ASSQDQWTGELF

V gene: TRBV4-1
CDR3 protein: ASSLDIGVGGNQPQH

V gene: TRBV28
CDR3 protein: ASIGRDSYSEQF

V gene: TRBV27
CDR3 protein: ASSGLGWEKLF

V gene: TRBV28
CDR3 protein: ASSLSLTEAF

V gene: TRBV5-1
CDR3 protein: ASTGQPVIPQPQH

V gene: TRBV28
CDR3 protein: ASSLLAGGGEQY

V gene: TRBV7-9
CDR3 protein: ASSLGRKDEQY

V gene: TRBV7-6
CDR3 protein: ASSLSGEKLF

V gene: TRBV5-4
CDR3 protein: ASSEVGTQY

V gene: TRBV27
CDR3 protein: ASSSSGQYEQY

V gene: TRBV9
CDR3 protein: ASSPGTGGWYGYT

V gene: TRBV4-2
CDR3 protein: ASSQEVRGNYEQY

V gene: TRBV28
CDR3 protein: ASSLQQNNEQF

V gene: TRBV2
CDR3 protein: ASMIGVGAF

V gene: TRBV27
CDR3 protein: ASSGMTAYEQY

V gene: TRBV2
CDR3 protein: ASTPSSYNEQF

V gene: TRBV11-1
CDR3 protein: ASSPTGTVVNEKLF